The 21 T cell receptor beta chains below all came from one sample that was sequenced in a study of cytomegalovirus exposure and HLA in healthy donors. A multiplex PCR was run with 60 Vbeta primers and 13 Jbeta primers. Profiling relied on immunoSEQ multiplex PCR, and the TCRdb table lists in-frame clones only, not all of them. This table has 55,000 to 80,000 clones, about 81% appearing once. Sequencing was carried out using PBMCs. Receptor source: an older man in good health and CMV-seronegative.

The CDR3 sequence: CASSSGTGFPSNQPQHF. The CDR3 bases are TGTGCCAGCAGTTCCGGGACAGGGTTCCCGAGCAATCAGCCCCAGCATTTT. J is TRBJ1-5 and V is TRBV2, with TRBD1 identical over 9 bases. The germline V gene has CDR1 SNHLY and CDR2 FYNNEI. The trim removed 5 bases at V and 1 base at J, leaving 9 bases unmatched. CDR3 length: 17 amino acids.

The rearrangement links TRBV29-1 to TRBJ2-3; 9 bases align to TRBD2. The CDR3 runs to 14 residues. J gave up 0 bases and V 6 bases, and 4 bases lay outside the gene matches. Germline assignment: CDR1 SQVTM and CDR2 ANQGSEA. CDR3 protein: CSVREGRSTDTQYF. The CDR3 bases are TGCAGCGTGCGGGAGGGAAGGAGCACAGATACGCAGTATTTT.

The chain carries TRBV9 and TRBJ2-7; 10 positions agree with TRBD1. The CDR3 has 18 amino acids. CDR1 and CDR2 (germline): SGDLS, YYNGEE. The trim removed 2 bases at V and 0 bases at J, leaving 11 bases unmatched. The CDR3 reads CASSVGQGLVGGSYEQYF. CDR3 coding DNA: TGTGCCAGCAGCGTGGGACAGGGGCTTGTGGGGGGCTCCTACGAGCAGTACTTC.

The rearrangement joins TRBV19 to TRBJ2-1; 9 nucleotides line up with TRBD2. This CDR3 is built from 15 residues. Germline assignment: CDR1 LNHDA and CDR2 SQIVND (reference sequence). Trimming removed 3 bases from V and 10 bases from J; junction bases left unmatched: 10. The CDR3 DNA is TGTGCCAGTAGTATCGCGGGGGGGCCTTCGATCGAGCAGTTCTTC. Translated: CASSIAGGPSIEQFF.

The V and J genes are TRBV9 and TRBJ1-1, with D unresolved. The CDR3 extends over 12 amino acids. Trimming pared 4 bases from V and 6 bases from J, leaving 10 bases between. The germline V gene has CDR1 SGDLS and CDR2 YYNGEE. CDR3 sequence: CASSPVEAEAFF. The DNA for the CDR3 is TGTGCCAGCAGCCCCGTTGAGGCTGAAGCTTTCTTT.

This clone was counted a few times. This chain joins TRBV27 and TRBJ2-7; D is possibly TRBD1 (5 bases). This CDR3 contains 15 residues. The germline V gene encodes CDR1 MNHEY and CDR2 SMNVEV (reference sequence). Trimming left V 2 bases short and J 2 bases short, with 13 bases between. CDR3 nucleotide sequence: TGTGCCAGCAGTTTAAGCCAGGGCCTTACCTACGAGCAGTACTTC. It is translated as CASSLSQGLTYEQYF.

The rearrangement links TRBV28 to TRBJ2-2; 11 bases are shared with TRBD2. J lost 7 bases, V lost 5 bases, and 6 bases had no gene match. CDR3 size: 15 residues. Germline V gene data show CDR1 as MDHEN and CDR2 as SYDVKM. The CDR3 sequence is CASSTPLAGVGELFF. The CDR3 nucleotides read TGTGCCAGCAGTACGCCACTAGCGGGGGTCGGGGAGCTGTTTTTT.

The V and J genes are TRBV5-1 and TRBJ2-7; 11 bases align to TRBD1. CDR3 length: 15 residues. After removal of 4 bases from V and 0 bases from J, the junction contained 3 bases not matched to a gene. CDR1 and CDR2 from the germline V gene are SGHRS and YFSETQ. The CDR3 loop reads CASSPGQGGSYEQYF. DNA for the CDR3: TGCGCCAGCAGCCCGGGACAGGGGGGCTCCTACGAGCAGTACTTC.

This clone was observed once. The V call is TRBV15, the J call TRBJ2-5; D gene unclear. The germline gives CDR1 LNHNV, CDR2 YYDKDF (reference sequence). The CDR3 is 15 residues long. Between the trimmed V and J ends, which lost 1 base and 1 base, there was a span of 10 bases. The CDR3 loop reads CATSRVRRGQETQYF. The CDR3 DNA is TGTGCCACCAGCAGAGTTAGGAGAGGCCAAGAGACCCAGTACTTC.

The CDR3, as DNA: TGCGCCAGCAGCTTAACAGGGCGGGATGGCTACACCTTC. Its translation is CASSLTGRDGYTF. V and J are TRBV5-1 and TRBJ1-2, with a tentative D call TRBD1 (6 bases). Trimming pared 2 bases from V and 6 bases from J, leaving 11 bases between. CDR1 and CDR2 from the germline V gene are SGHRS and YFSETQ. CDR3 size: 13 residues.

V and J are TRBV7-9 and TRBJ1-4, with 7 bases lining up with TRBD1. The germline CDR1 and CDR2 sequences are SEHNR and FQNEAQ (reference sequence). The CDR3 has 14 residues. The V segment lost 4 bases and the J segment 8 bases; nucleotides outside the gene matches: 7. CDR3 nucleotide sequence: TGTGCCAGCAGCTCCGACAGGGTCTGGGAAAAACTGTTTTTT. Translated, it gives CASSSDRVWEKLFF. Complete variable domain (other parts from reference TRBV7-9 and TRBJ1-4): DTGVSQNPRHKITKRGQNVTFRCDPISEHNRLYWYRQTLGQGPEFLTYFQNEAQLEKSRLLSDRFSAERPKGSFSTLEIQRTEQGDSAMYLCASSSDRVWEKLFFGSGTQLSVL.

The chain recombines TRBV19 with TRBJ1-2, with D uncertain. CDR3 size: 13 residues. CDR1 is LNHDA, CDR2 SQIVND, per germline (reference sequence). Trimming removed 6 bases at V and 6 bases at J, with 14 bases between. For the CDR3, the DNA is TGTGCCAGTAGGTACGAGGTTAGTGATGGCTACACCTTC. This sequence encodes CASRYEVSDGYTF.

The chain carries TRBV27 and TRBJ1-2, with D possibly matching TRBD1 (5 bases). From germline, CDR1 is MNHEY and CDR2 SMNVEV (reference sequence). V lost 8 bases, J lost 5 bases, and 9 bases lay in between. The CDR3 is 11 amino acids. CDR3 sequence (DNA): TGTGCCAGCGGGGGGGAGTATGGCTACACCTTC. It codes for CASGGEYGYTF.

The gene calls are TRBV5-1 and TRBJ2-2; 7 bases align to TRBD2. The CDR3 sequence is 15 residues long. Germline CDR1 reads SGHRS; CDR2 reads YFSETQ. J gave up 1 base and V 4 bases, and 4 bases lay outside the gene matches. In DNA, the CDR3 is TGCGCCAGCAGCCCCGTAGCGGGGAACACCGGGGAGCTGTTTTTT. Its translation: CASSPVAGNTGELFF.

The V gene is TRBV7-2, the J gene TRBJ2-7; TRBD1 matches at 8 bases. The V segment lost 3 bases and the J segment 6 bases; nucleotides outside the gene matches: 7. Germline lookup yields CDR1 SGHTA and CDR2 FQGNSA. This CDR3 comprises 14 residues. CDR3 region: CASSFGQGQSEQYF. In nucleotides, the CDR3 is TGTGCCAGCAGCTTCGGACAGGGTCAGAGCGAGCAGTACTTC.

The chain has TRBV27 and TRBJ2-5; no firm D call. From germline, CDR1 is MNHEY and CDR2 SMNVEV (reference sequence). Trimming removed 0 bases at V and 1 base at J, with 3 bases between. This CDR3 contains 13 residues. CDR3 nucleotide sequence: TGTGCCAGCAGTTTATCCGTCCAAGAGACCCAGTACTTC. Its protein product is CASSLSVQETQYF.

This rearrangement joins TRBV5-6 to TRBJ1-4; no definite D call. The CDR3 runs 15 residues. Germline values: CDR1 SGHDT, CDR2 YYEEEE. V was clipped by 4 bases and J by 8 bases, with 18 bases between them. The CDR3 loop is CASSGQAGVGEKLFF. The CDR3 bases are TGTGCCAGCAGCGGTCAGGCAGGCGTTGGCGAAAAACTGTTTTTT.

The chain recombines TRBV7-2 with TRBJ1-1; 7 bases map to TRBD1. CDR1 is SGHTA and CDR2 is FQGNSA in the germline V gene. This CDR3 region has 14 residues. V was clipped by 5 bases and J by 11 bases; unmatched bases: 14. The CDR3 region is CASSPEGVDRAAFF. CDR3 coding DNA: TGTGCCAGCAGCCCAGAAGGGGTCGACAGGGCGGCTTTCTTT. Drawing the rest from reference TRBV7-2 and TRBJ1-1, the complete variable domain is GAGVSQSPSNKVTEKGKDVELRCDPISGHTALYWYRQSLGQGLEFLIYFQGNSAPDKSGLPSDRFSAERTGGSVSTLTIQRTQQEDSAVYLCASSPEGVDRAAFFGQGTRLTVV.

The chain uses TRBV14 and TRBJ1-5; D not resolved. V lost 2 bases, J lost 5 bases, and 7 bases lay in between. Looked up from germline, CDR1 is SGHDN and CDR2 is FVKESK. The CDR3 consists of 13 residues. In DNA form, the CDR3 reads TGTGCCAGCAGCCAAAATTTCGATCAGCCCCAGCATTTT. It encodes CASSQNFDQPQHF. Full variable domain (rest looked up from reference TRBV14 and TRBJ1-5): EAGVTQFPSHSVIEKGQTVTLRCDPISGHDNLYWYRRVMGKEIKFLLHFVKESKQDESGMPNNRFLAERTGGTYSTLKVQPAELEDSGVYFCASSQNFDQPQHFGDGTRLSIL.

The chain uses TRBV5-1 and TRBJ2-3; TRBD2 might be the D (7 bases). Germline V gives CDR1 SGHRS, CDR2 YFSETQ. The V end lost 1 base, the J end lost 3 bases, and 12 bases lay between the germline ends. This CDR3 is 15 amino acids long. The CDR3 sequence: CASSLRGGWTDTQYF. CDR3 nucleotide sequence: TGCGCCAGCAGCTTGAGGGGGGGGTGGACAGATACGCAGTATTTT.

V usage is TRBV6-6 and J usage is TRBJ2-3; D perhaps matches TRBD1 (6 bases). In germline, CDR1 is MNHNY, CDR2 SVGAGI (reference sequence). This CDR3 region has 14 residues. The V end lost 6 bases, the J end lost 0 bases, and 10 bases lay between the germline ends. This chain's CDR3 is CASRSQGSTDTQYF. CDR3 bases: TGTGCCAGCAGGTCCCAGGGGAGCACAGATACGCAGTATTTT.